This entry is about one TCR beta chain. This specimen comes from a study of blood T cell repertoires in COVID-19. The germline gives CDR1 KGHDR, CDR2 SFDVKD. Trimming took 3 bases from V and 2 from J, leaving 10 bases between them. The CDR3 has 14 residues. Generated by immunoSEQ multiplex PCR, the TCRdb table keeps only in-frame clones and is missing some. The sample has around 200,000 clones, over 70% seen once. The chain employs TRBV24-1 and TRBJ2-7; D may be TRBD2 (5 bases). The TCR sequence derives from a man between 45 and 60 years old with active or convalescent COVID-19. The sequenced sample consisted of peripheral blood. The CDR3 is CATSDGVGAYEQYF. The CDR3 coding sequence is TGTGCCACCAGTGATGGTGTGGGAGCCTACGAGCAGTACTTC.